Below, 22 T cell receptor beta chains from the same sample are listed, as sequenced in a study of beta chain features in type 1 diabetes. Antigen specificity for these receptors is unknown. The study reverse transcribed the entire isolated RNA, so it sequenced expressed TCRB transcripts. The method was immunoSEQ multiplex PCR; TCRdb's version includes in-frame clones alone and lacks a portion of them. The sample consists of about 660,000 clones, over 11% of them appearing once. Study-level results: Shortening that was moderate but significant affected the TCRB CDR3s of Type 1 diabetes patients in all four CD4+ subsets.

The sequencing input was naive CD4+ T cells from blood. These receptors were taken from a young man with type 1 diabetes.

This clone turned up a few times. The chain employs TRBV6-5 and TRBJ2-7; D gene ambiguous. Per germline, CDR1 MNHEY and CDR2 SVGAGI. The V end was cut by 9 bases, the J end by 6 bases, with 24 bases between. The CDR3 length is 15 residues. CDR3 residues: CARTSTYAGLPEQYF. In DNA, the CDR3 is TGTGCCAGGACGTCCACGTACGCCGGGCTCCCCGAGCAGTACTTC.

A few counts support this clone. The genes are TRBV5-1 and TRBJ2-1, with TRBD2 matching 9 bases. The CDR3 totals 15 residues. In germline, CDR1 is SGHRS, CDR2 YFSETQ. V trimming: 0 bases; J trimming: 9 bases; junction bases outside the gene matches: 7. DNA of the CDR3: TGCGCCAGCAGCTTGGTAGCGGGGGCCTCGGGTGAGCAGTTCTTC. Encoded protein: CASSLVAGASGEQFF.

This clone was seen only a few times. The V call is TRBV29-1, the J call TRBJ2-7; 10 bases are a match to TRBD2. The CDR3 is 14 residues long. V dropped 4 bases and J dropped 0; count of bases not matched to a gene: 3. From germline, CDR1 is SQVTM and CDR2 ANQGSEA. DNA of the CDR3: TGCAGCGTTGTCCCTAGCGGGAGCTCCTACGAGCAGTACTTC. Its protein product is CSVVPSGSSYEQYF.

This clone was seen a handful of times. The chain carries TRBV6-6 and TRBJ1-2; D not resolved. This CDR3 spans 13 amino acids. V was clipped by 6 bases and J by 4 bases, with 12 bases between them. CDR1 and CDR2 from the germline V gene are MNHNY and SVGAGI (reference sequence). The CDR3 sequence is CASSRSLLYGYTF. For the CDR3, the DNA is TGTGCCAGCAGCCGTAGCTTACTCTATGGCTACACCTTC.

The CDR3 region is CASSSYPLGPGSFYNEQFF. The CDR3 DNA reads TGTGCCAGCAGCTCTTACCCCCTCGGCCCGGGTTCGTTCTACAATGAGCAGTTCTTC. The V call is TRBV7-2, the J call TRBJ2-1; no reliable D call. Per germline, CDR1 SGHTA and CDR2 FQGNSA. The CDR3 loop spans 19 amino acids. Trimming pared 4 bases from V and 3 bases from J, leaving 25 bases between.

This chain joins TRBV30 and TRBJ2-4; D gene uncertain. CDR1 and CDR2 from the germline V gene are GTSNPN and SVGIG (reference sequence). This CDR3 has 13 residues. The ends were cut back, 4 bases at V and 8 bases at J, with 15 bases in the middle. The CDR3 spells CAWKVFGIDIQYF. The CDR3 DNA is TGTGCCTGGAAAGTGTTTGGGATCGACATTCAGTACTTC.

V usage is TRBV5-4 and J usage is TRBJ2-3; D remains ambiguous. Trimming left V 3 bases short and J 5 bases short, with 16 bases between. CDR3 length: 15 amino acids. Germline loops: CDR1 SGHNT, CDR2 YYREEE (reference sequence). The CDR3 reads CASSSRSEQGDTQYF. The DNA for the CDR3 is TGTGCCAGCAGCTCGCGGAGTGAACAAGGAGATACGCAGTATTTT.

On this clone itself: A read error may produce the germline difference seen at one junction end. The genes are TRBV7-2 and TRBJ2-1; 13 nucleotides agree with TRBD2. CDR3 length: 15 residues. Germline V gene data show CDR1 as SGHTA and CDR2 as FQGNSA. The chain's CDR3 is CASGLGLAGVNEQFF. The CDR3 DNA reads as TGTGCCAGCGGCTTAGGACTAGCGGGAGTCAATGAGCAGTTCTTC.

V is TRBV7-2 and J is TRBJ1-5, with 9 bases fitting TRBD1. The J segment lost 5 bases and the V segment lost 4 bases, leaving 6 bases of the junction unmatched. CDR1 is SGHTA and CDR2 is FQGNSA in the germline V gene. The CDR3 contains 15 residues. The chain's CDR3 is CASSSQGALYQPQHF. The CDR3 nucleotides read TGTGCCAGCAGCTCACAGGGGGCATTGTATCAGCCCCAGCATTTT.

The chain employs TRBV29-1 and TRBJ2-7; possible D gene TRBD2, 6 bases. CDR1 is SQVTM and CDR2 is ANQGSEA in the germline V gene. This CDR3 has 13 residues. Trimming cost V 2 bases and J 4 bases, with 12 bases left between them. The CDR3 sequence: CSVETRRGYEQYF. Written as DNA, the CDR3 is TGCAGCGTTGAAACAAGACGGGGGTACGAGCAGTACTTC.

The CDR3 here is CAWSALSGSNTEAFF. CDR3 nucleotide sequence: TGTGCCTGGAGTGCCCTCTCAGGGAGCAATACTGAAGCTTTCTTT. The chain is built from TRBV30 and TRBJ1-1; perhaps TRBD1 as D (5 bases). Looked up from germline, CDR1 is GTSNPN and CDR2 is SVGIG (reference sequence). Trimming cost V 1 base and J 5 bases, with 17 bases left between them. This CDR3 comprises 15 residues.

A few counts support this clone. The rearrangement uses TRBV5-1 and TRBJ2-7, with 9 bases fitting TRBD2. This CDR3 is built from 14 residues. The germline gives CDR1 SGHRS, CDR2 YFSETQ. Unmatched junction bases numbered 6, after V lost 4 bases and J lost 4 bases. CDR3 protein: CASSPTAGGYEQYF. The DNA for the CDR3 is TGCGCCAGCAGCCCCACAGCGGGGGGTTACGAGCAGTACTTC.

Turning to this clone: The sample has other DNA sequences that encode this CDR3 too. The chain links TRBV29-1 to TRBJ1-1; D call uncertain. Germline V CDR1 and CDR2: SQVTM, ANQGSEA. Trimming left V 4 bases short and J 4 bases short, with 4 bases between. The CDR3 has 10 amino acids. The CDR3 loop is CSVGGTEAFF. The CDR3 DNA follows: TGCAGCGTTGGTGGCACTGAAGCTTTCTTT. The whole variable domain, remainder taken from reference TRBV29-1 and TRBJ1-1, is SAVISQKPSRDICQRGTSLTIQCQVDSQVTMMFWYRQQPGQSLTLIATANQGSEATYESGFVIDKFPISRPNLTFSTLTVSNMSPEDSSIYLCSVGGTEAFFGQGTRLTVV.

In this sample, this clone turned up a few times. J is TRBJ2-1 and V is TRBV5-1; D is unresolved. CDR3 length: 15 residues. The germline V gene has CDR1 SGHRS and CDR2 YFSETQ. Trimming removed 0 bases at V and 4 bases at J, with 11 bases between. The CDR3 DNA reads TGCGCCAGCAGCTTGGGATTGGTCATATACAATGAGCAGTTCTTC. Protein sequence: CASSLGLVIYNEQFF.

Concerning this clone itself: This same CDR3 is encoded by further DNA sequences in the sample. This chain links TRBV7-2 with TRBJ1-5; D is possibly TRBD1 (6 bases). The CDR3 spans 14 residues. V lost 1 base and J lost 2, with 6 bases in between. The germline CDR1 and CDR2 sequences are SGHTA and FQGNSA. The CDR3 bases are TGTGCCAGCAGCTTAGGACAGGGCAATCAGCCCCAGCATTTT. It is translated as CASSLGQGNQPQHF.

The genes are TRBV6-4 and TRBJ2-3, with TRBD1 matching over 8 bases. V shed 4 bases and J 0 bases; nucleotides not matched to a gene: 0. The V gene's germline CDR1 is MRHNA and CDR2 SNTAGT. The CDR3 extends over 14 amino acids. The CDR3 DNA reads TGTGCCAGCAGTGGGGACAGGAGCACAGATACGCAGTATTTT. It is translated as CASSGDRSTDTQYF.

This clone came up many times. The rearrangement uses TRBV14 and TRBJ2-1; the match to TRBD2 covers 7 bases. The CDR3 contains 14 residues. With V trimmed by 3 bases and J by 6 bases, 5 bases remained unmatched. The germline V gene has CDR1 SGHDN and CDR2 FVKESK. The CDR3 bases are TGTGCCAGCAGCCAGTCTGGCGGGGGCAATGAGCAGTTCTTC. Its translation: CASSQSGGGNEQFF. Supplemented by reference TRBV14 and TRBJ2-1, the full variable domain reads EAGVTQFPSHSVIEKGQTVTLRCDPISGHDNLYWYRRVMGKEIKFLLHFVKESKQDESGMPNNRFLAERTGGTYSTLKVQPAELEDSGVYFCASSQSGGGNEQFFGPGTRLTVL.

The rearrangement links TRBV10-3 to TRBJ2-7, with D perhaps TRBD2 (6 bases). There are 15 residues in the CDR3. Germline lookup yields CDR1 ENHRY and CDR2 SYGVKD. V was trimmed by 5 bases and J by 3 bases, leaving 17 bases between them. CDR3 coding DNA: TGTGCCATCAGTCAGGAGGGGCTATTGCGCTACGAGCAGTACTTC. Its translation is CAISQEGLLRYEQYF.

Comments on this clone: In the same sample, other DNA sequences code for this CDR3. V and J are TRBV9 and TRBJ1-6; D uncertain. V was trimmed by 0 bases and J by 5 bases, leaving 3 bases between them. The CDR3 is made up of 13 amino acids. CDR1 and CDR2 (germline): SGDLS, YYNGEE. The CDR3 protein is CASSVGDNSPLHF. The CDR3 coding sequence is TGTGCCAGCAGCGTAGGGGATAATTCACCCCTCCACTTT. The whole variable domain, remainder taken from reference TRBV9 and TRBJ1-6, is DSGVTQTPKHLITATGQRVTLRCSPRSGDLSVYWYQQSLDQGLQFLIQYYNGEERAKGNILERFSAQQFPDLHSELNLSSLELGDSALYFCASSVGDNSPLHFGNGTRLTVT.

This chain links TRBV4-1 with TRBJ2-6, with D possibly TRBD1 on 5 matching bases. Germline V gene lookup returns CDR1 MGHRA and CDR2 YSYEKL. CDR3 length: 19 residues. V lost 2 bases, J lost 1 base, and 18 bases lay in between. The CDR3 bases are TGCGCCAGCAGCCAACCCCTGTCGATCGACAGATCTGGGGCCAACGTCCTGACTTTC. Its translation is CASSQPLSIDRSGANVLTF.

The gene calls are TRBV7-2 and TRBJ2-4; D assignment may be TRBD1 or TRBD2 (5 bases each). The CDR3 spans 16 residues. With 5 bases removed from V and 8 bases from J, the gap between germline ends came to 22 bases. The V gene's germline CDR1 is SGHTA and CDR2 FQGNSA. The CDR3 sequence: CASSAAGRSTWDIQYF. The CDR3 DNA sequence: TGTGCCAGCAGCGCCGCAGGGAGATCTACCTGGGACATTCAGTACTTC. Combining the CDR3 with reference TRBV7-2 and TRBJ2-4 gives the whole variable domain GAGVSQSPSNKVTEKGKDVELRCDPISGHTALYWYRQSLGQGLEFLIYFQGNSAPDKSGLPSDRFSAERTGGSVSTLTIQRTQQEDSAVYLCASSAAGRSTWDIQYFGAGTRLSVL.

The chain joins TRBV25-1 to TRBJ2-7; a weak D match, TRBD1 (5 bases). V was cut by 7 bases and J by 0 bases, with 10 bases left in between. The CDR3 extends over 13 amino acids. Per germline, CDR1 MGHDK and CDR2 SYGVNS. The CDR3 loop reads CASIGQTSYEQYF. The CDR3 DNA sequence: TGTGCCAGCATAGGACAAACCTCCTACGAGCAGTACTTC.